The rows below give T cell receptor beta chains drawn from one sample of a study of shared clonotypes between healthy human individuals. Produced via immunoSEQ multiplex PCR; TCRdb's table is partial and in-frame only. The sample consists of around 2.5 million clones, 80% to 95% of them appearing once. The sequencing sample was made of naive CD4+ T cells from PBMCs. The receptors shown here come from a man aged 18-30 years in good health. Some clones in this sample may be carry-over from other donors' samples. Each CDR3 is given with its conserved first and last residue. D genes are given only for firm matches. Some rows mark clone size as missing; the rest say once, few, many or name a class of expanded clone.

length	size	V	D	J	CDR3	DNA
14	.	TRBV5-1	.	TRBJ2-3	CASRRDTGTDTQYF	TGCGCCAGCAGAAGGGACACCGGCACAGATACGCAGTATTTT
14	.	TRBV10-2	.	TRBJ1-3	CASSKTGWGDTIYF	TGCGCCAGCAGTAAAACAGGGTGGGGAGACACCATATATTTT
14	.	TRBV6-1	TRBD1	TRBJ1-2	CASSERDRGYGYTF	TGTGCCAGCAGTGAACGGGACAGGGGCTATGGCTACACCTTC
13	.	TRBV7-3	.	TRBJ2-3	CASSSAQGGTQYF	TGTGCCAGCAGCTCAGCACAGGGAGGTACGCAGTATTTT
14	.	TRBV5-1	.	TRBJ2-3	CASSFATSTDTQYF	TGCGCCAGCAGCTTCGCCACTAGCACAGATACGCAGTATTTT
14	.	TRBV2	TRBD2	TRBJ2-7	CASRGTSGLNEQYF	TGTGCCAGCCGGGGGACTAGCGGCCTAAACGAGCAGTACTTC
16	.	TRBV6-1	.	TRBJ2-6	CASSDRPGSGANVLTF	TGTGCCAGCAGTGACCGACCAGGTAGTGGGGCCAACGTCCTGACTTTC
17	.	TRBV7-9	.	TRBJ2-6	CASSSDRLPTGANVLTF	TGTGCCAGCAGCTCTGACAGATTACCTACTGGGGCCAACGTCCTGACTTTC
14	.	TRBV5-6	.	TRBJ1-1	CASSRRQKNTEAFF	TGTGCCAGCAGCCGTCGGCAGAAGAACACTGAAGCTTTCTTT
17	.	TRBV27	.	TRBJ1-3	CASRRTGLTYSGNTIYF	TGTGCCAGCAGACGGACGGGACTTACTTACTCTGGAAACACCATATATTTT
12	.	TRBV6-5	.	TRBJ1-2	CASSYPGGGYTF	TGTGCCAGCAGTTACCCTGGGGGTGGCTACACCTTC
14	.	TRBV10-2	TRBD2	TRBJ2-7	CASSMGGVGYEQYF	TGCGCCAGCAGTATGGGGGGGGTAGGCTACGAGCAGTACTTC
15	.	TRBV4-1	TRBD2	TRBJ2-7	CASSQAPSGIYEQYF	TGCGCCAGCAGCCAAGCCCCTAGCGGTATCTACGAGCAGTACTTC
16	.	TRBV27	TRBD1	TRBJ2-7	CASSWGTGTATYEQYF	TGTGCCAGCAGTTGGGGAACCGGGACAGCTACCTACGAGCAGTACTTC
13	.	TRBV27	.	TRBJ1-3	CASSLRSGNTIYF	TGTGCCAGCAGTTTAAGGAGTGGAAACACCATATATTTT
15	.	TRBV5-1	TRBD2	TRBJ2-5	CASSLLAGVGETQYF	TGCGCCAGCAGCCTACTAGCGGGAGTGGGAGAGACCCAGTACTTC
15	.	TRBV27	.	TRBJ1-2	CASSPRPGGNYGYTF	TGTGCCAGCAGTCCCCGTCCGGGGGGTAACTATGGCTACACCTTC
18	.	TRBV28	.	TRBJ1-1	CASSFWSRVGNLDTEAFF	TGTGCCAGCAGTTTTTGGTCTCGGGTAGGGAATTTGGACACTGAAGCTTTCTTT
15	.	TRBV5-6	.	TRBJ2-6	CASGAGPSGANVLTF	TGTGCCAGCGGGGCGGGCCCCTCTGGGGCCAACGTCCTGACTTTC
13	.	TRBV5-6	.	TRBJ2-7	CASSLAASYEQYF	TGTGCCAGCAGCTTGGCCGCCAGTTACGAGCAGTACTTC
11	.	TRBV30	.	TRBJ2-1	CALTEYNEQFF	TGTGCCTTGACAGAATACAATGAGCAGTTCTTC
14	once	TRBV30	TRBD2	TRBJ2-2	CAYSSGRVKGELFF	TGTGCCTATTCTAGCGGGAGGGTTAAGGGGGAGCTGTTTTTT
12	.	TRBV7-6	.	TRBJ1-1	CASSPTATEAFF	TGTGCCAGCAGCCCCACAGCGACCGAAGCTTTCTTT
12	.	TRBV10-3	.	TRBJ2-1	CAISPLGDEQFF	TGTGCCATCAGCCCCTTGGGGGATGAGCAGTTCTTC
15	.	TRBV6-5	.	TRBJ2-2	CASSRDWADTGELFF	TGTGCCAGCAGCCGCGACTGGGCGGACACCGGGGAGCTGTTTTTT
14	.	TRBV7-3	TRBD1	TRBJ1-1	CASSFATGRTEAFF	TGTGCCAGCAGCTTTGCGACAGGGCGGACTGAAGCTTTCTTT
14	.	TRBV4-1	.	TRBJ2-5	CASSHTQGGETQYF	TGCGCCAGCAGCCACACGCAGGGGGGAGAGACCCAGTACTTC
16	.	TRBV4-3	TRBD1	TRBJ2-7	CASSQAPGQGLDEQYF	TGCGCCAGCAGCCAAGCGCCGGGACAGGGTCTCGACGAGCAGTACTTC
14	.	TRBV2	TRBD1	TRBJ2-7	CASNRDRGLYEQYF	TGTGCCAGCAACCGGGACAGGGGCCTCTACGAGCAGTACTTC
13	.	TRBV7-3	.	TRBJ2-2	CASSSSSTGELFF	TGTGCCAGCAGCTCTAGCTCCACCGGGGAGCTGTTTTTT
15	.	TRBV29-1	TRBD1	TRBJ2-1	CSVAWTGSPYNEQFF	TGCAGCGTTGCTTGGACAGGGTCACCATACAATGAGCAGTTCTTC
14	.	TRBV7-3	.	TRBJ1-6	CASSRSEGNSPLHF	TGTGCCAGCAGTCGATCCGAAGGGAATTCACCCCTCCACTTT
15	.	TRBV28	.	TRBJ1-1	CASSLEGGLRTEAFF	TGTGCCAGCAGTTTAGAGGGGGGATTGAGGACTGAAGCTTTCTTT